This TCR beta chain was found in a study of T cell repertoires in cytomegalovirus infection. In this sample, this clonotype turned up a few times. Its antigen remains unidentified. The CDR3 extends over 13 amino acids. Germline V CDR1 and CDR2: SGHNT, YYREEE (reference sequence). V dropped 6 bases and J dropped 9; count of bases not matched to a gene: 3. TCRdb analysed the reads with MiXCR anew, one entry per CDR3 protein. This table has roughly 230,000 distinct CDR3 sequences, over 15% appearing once. Study-level results: Adding up the frequency of public TCR beta families identified people who carried CMV plus the relevant HLA. HLA-C-restricted, CMV-specific TCR beta clonotypes were dominant ex vivo.

The chain combines TRBV5-4 with TRBJ1-6; TRBD1 matches 10 bases. This TCR was recovered from a human donor in good health (CMV status not recorded). Some clones in this sample may be carry-over from other donors' samples. The sequenced sample was CD8+ T cells from PBMCs. Written as DNA, the CDR3 is TGTGCCAGCATGGACAGGGGGGGTTCACCCCTCCACTTT. As protein: CASMDRGGSPLHF.